A single sample gave rise to the 17 T cell receptor beta chains below, sequenced in a study of cytomegalovirus exposure and HLA in healthy donors. Primers: 60 Vbeta forward and 13 Jbeta reverse. The method was immunoSEQ multiplex PCR; TCRdb's version includes in-frame clones alone and lacks a portion of them. The sample yields around 150,000 clones, 70% to 80% seen once. Sequencing input: PBMCs. The receptors were sampled from a man younger than 40 in good health and CMV-seronegative.

The J gene is TRBJ1-2, the V gene TRBV29-1; D is unclear. The CDR3 consists of 11 residues. In germline, CDR1 is SQVTM, CDR2 ANQGSEA. V lost 4 bases to trimming and J lost 6 bases, with 9 bases between them. The CDR3 sequence is CSVVGGNGYTF. In DNA form, the CDR3 reads TGCAGCGTTGTGGGAGGGAATGGCTACACCTTC.

V gene TRBV27 combines with J gene TRBJ1-2, with D possibly TRBD1 on 5 matching bases. There are 14 residues in the CDR3. Germline values: CDR1 MNHEY, CDR2 SMNVEV (reference sequence). The ends were cut back, 6 bases at V and 0 bases at J, with 11 bases in the middle. This CDR3 reads CASRRQQTNYGYTF. The CDR3 coding sequence is TGTGCCAGCAGGCGACAGCAAACTAACTATGGCTACACCTTC.

This clone appeared once. The chain couples TRBV7-8 to TRBJ2-7, with D perhaps matching TRBD1 (6 bases). This CDR3 region has 12 residues. Trimming removed 6 bases from V and 3 bases from J, with 9 bases in between. Germline values: CDR1 SGHVS, CDR2 FQNEAQ. CDR3 sequence reads: CASSRGNYEQYF. In DNA form, the CDR3 reads TGTGCCAGCAGTAGGGGGAACTACGAGCAGTACTTC.

The chain links TRBV12-5 to TRBJ2-3, with 9 bases identical to TRBD1. J was trimmed by 0 bases and V by 5 bases; bases with no gene match: 3. The CDR3 runs to 15 residues. CDR1 is LGHNT and CDR2 is FRNRAP in the germline V gene. CDR3 in amino acids: CASGRTGDSTDTQYF. CDR3 sequence (DNA): TGTGCTAGTGGTAGGACAGGGGATAGCACAGATACGCAGTATTTT.

The chain joins TRBV7-8 to TRBJ1-2, with D possibly TRBD1 on 5 matching bases. Deletions cut 5 bases from V and 2 bases from J, with 15 bases between. CDR3 length: 15 amino acids. Germline loops: CDR1 SGHVS, CDR2 FQNEAQ. This CDR3 reads CASSLGVRQNYGYTF. CDR3 DNA sequence: TGTGCCAGCAGCCTAGGGGTTAGACAGAACTATGGCTACACCTTC.

The chain recombines TRBV7-8 with TRBJ2-7; TRBD2 aligns across 7 bases. This CDR3 spans 15 amino acids. Trimming took 0 bases from V and 0 from J; bases not matched to a gene: 2. The germline gives CDR1 SGHVS, CDR2 FQNEAQ. CDR3 in amino acids: CASSLAGGSSYEQYF. The CDR3 DNA reads as TGTGCCAGCAGCTTAGCTGGCGGGAGCTCCTACGAGCAGTACTTC.

J is TRBJ2-3 and V is TRBV10-3; no definite D call. V was clipped by 2 bases and J by 2 bases, with 8 bases between them. Germline CDR1 ENHRY, CDR2 SYGVKD. The CDR3 runs to 14 residues. The CDR3 coding sequence is TGTGCCATCAGTGAGGGCAGATTCACAGATACGCAGTATTTT. It is translated as CAISEGRFTDTQYF.

V usage is TRBV10-3 and J usage is TRBJ2-1, with D possibly TRBD2 on 5 matching bases. Trimming stripped 0 bases from V and 3 bases from J, with 12 bases between. From germline, CDR1 is ENHRY and CDR2 SYGVKD. The CDR3 runs to 16 residues. In DNA, the CDR3 is TGTGCCATCAGTGAGTCTAGCGCCCCTCTCTACAATGAGCAGTTCTTC. This encodes CAISESSAPLYNEQFF.

The rearrangement joins TRBV7-9 to TRBJ2-1; 7 bases line up with TRBD2. This CDR3 contains 15 residues. The J segment lost 2 bases and the V segment lost 0 bases, leaving 1 base of the junction unmatched. Germline V gene lookup returns CDR1 SEHNR and CDR2 FQNEAQ (reference sequence). The CDR3 loop is CASSLAGLAYNEQFF. The DNA of the CDR3 is TGTGCCAGCAGCTTAGCTGGACTAGCCTACAATGAGCAGTTCTTC.

The J gene is TRBJ2-3, the V gene TRBV5-4; D gene ambiguous. The V end was cut by 1 base, the J end by 2 bases, with 8 bases between. CDR1 is SGHNT, CDR2 YYREEE, per germline (reference sequence). The CDR3 spans 14 residues. CDR3 amino acids: CASSLIQATDTQYF. For the CDR3, the DNA is TGTGCCAGCAGCTTGATCCAGGCCACAGATACGCAGTATTTT.

V gene TRBV7-9 combines with J gene TRBJ2-7; D is possibly TRBD1 (6 bases). Germline lookup yields CDR1 SEHNR and CDR2 FQNEAQ (reference sequence). CDR3 length: 14 residues. Trimming took 5 bases from V and 0 from J, leaving 11 bases between them. The CDR3 DNA reads as TGTGCCAGCAGCCCGGACAGTTTCTCCTACGAGCAGTACTTC. Its protein product is CASSPDSFSYEQYF. Complete variable domain (other parts from reference TRBV7-9 and TRBJ2-7): DTGVSQNPRHKITKRGQNVTFRCDPISEHNRLYWYRQTLGQGPEFLTYFQNEAQLEKSRLLSDRFSAERPKGSFSTLEIQRTEQGDSAMYLCASSPDSFSYEQYFGPGTRLTVT.

Only a few counts were recorded for this clone. The DNA for the CDR3 is TGTGCCAGCAGCATGGGACAGGGGGCTGGGACAATAGCCAAAAACATTCAGTACTTC. It specifies CASSMGQGAGTIAKNIQYF. The rearrangement uses TRBV14 and TRBJ2-4; 12 bases line up with TRBD1. V shed 5 bases and J 0 bases; nucleotides not matched to a gene: 11. The germline V gene encodes CDR1 SGHDN and CDR2 FVKESK. CDR3 length: 19 amino acids.

The chain links TRBV5-6 to TRBJ2-1; D is unresolved. The germline V and J ends were trimmed by 8 bases and 0 bases, with 12 bases remaining between them. The CDR3 consists of 14 residues. Germline CDR1 is SGHDT and CDR2 is YYEEEE. CDR3 nucleotides: TGTGCCAGTAGCACACAGAGCTCCTACAATGAGCAGTTCTTC. Amino acid sequence: CASSTQSSYNEQFF.

With regard to this clone: This sample includes further DNA sequences coding for the same CDR3. J is TRBJ2-2 and V is TRBV7-6; 9 bases fit TRBD1. CDR1 SGHVS and CDR2 FNYEAQ come from the germline V gene. J lost 5 bases, V lost 6 bases, and 7 bases had no gene match. The CDR3 runs to 15 residues. CDR3 sequence reads: CASSEWDRVTGELFF. The CDR3 nucleotides are TGTGCCAGCAGTGAGTGGGACAGGGTTACCGGGGAGCTGTTTTTT.

The V call is TRBV27, the J call TRBJ2-5; D might be TRBD2 (5 bases). The DNA matches TRBJ2-7 better at its end, which makes the J call doubtful. CDR1 is MNHEY and CDR2 is SMNVEV in the germline V gene (reference sequence). The CDR3 loop spans 13 amino acids. Written as DNA, the CDR3 is TGTGCCAGCAGTTACGCCGAGGGCTACGAGCAGTACTTC. It yields the protein CASSYAEGYEQYF.

A single count supports this clone. The rearrangement joins TRBV28 to TRBJ2-1; 13 positions agree with TRBD2. The germline V gene has CDR1 MDHEN and CDR2 SYDVKM. The CDR3 is 14 residues long. The J segment lost 14 bases and the V segment lost 8 bases, leaving 12 bases of the junction unmatched. This chain's CDR3 is CASSGGTSGKGKFF. For the CDR3, the DNA is TGTGCCAGCTCTGGGGGGACTAGCGGGAAAGGCAAGTTCTTC.

The chain links TRBV6-5 to TRBJ2-2; D ambiguous. In germline, CDR1 is MNHEY, CDR2 SVGAGI. The CDR3 covers 14 residues. V dropped 7 bases and J dropped 0 bases, with 9 bases sitting between them. CDR3 loop: CASIGQSNTGELFF. As DNA, the CDR3 is TGTGCCAGCATCGGTCAATCGAACACCGGGGAGCTGTTTTTT.